This TCR beta chain was obtained from a study of CD8+ T cells in alopecia areata. Study at large: Affected scalp percentage determined the severity score of treated patients. The study, taken as a whole, reports: The study also sequences resident alphabeta T cells of normal skin in scalp samples. Relative to normal scalp, lesional scalp, especially alopecia totalis/universalis, showed higher clonality.

Treatment of the sample: oral pan-JAK inhibitor, 5-10 mg twice daily. Lesional scalp punch biopsies and peripheral blood came from alopecia areata patients. This clone was seen only a few times. Its antigen is currently unknown. Reverse transcribed after extraction, RNA yielded cDNA as the sequencing template. The method was immunoSEQ multiplex PCR; TCRdb's version includes in-frame clones alone and lacks a portion of them. The sample lists about 120,000 clones, around 56% occurring once. J gave up 1 base and V 5 bases, and 7 bases lay outside the gene matches. The germline V gene has CDR1 SQVTM and CDR2 ANQGSEA. This CDR3 contains 14 residues.

The clonotype comes from a human donor with alopecia areata. This specimen was CD4+ T cells sorted from blood, taken at week 4, from a patient treated with tofacitinib. The V call is TRBV29-1, the J call TRBJ1-1; 7 bases are shared with TRBD1. The CDR3: CSVRPDRANTEAFF. CDR3 in DNA: TGCAGCGTTCGCCCCGACAGGGCGAACACTGAAGCTTTCTTT. The entire variable domain, with the rest obtained from reference TRBV29-1 and TRBJ1-1, is as follows: SAVISQKPSRDICQRGTSLTIQCQVDSQVTMMFWYRQQPGQSLTLIATANQGSEATYESGFVIDKFPISRPNLTFSTLTVSNMSPEDSSIYLCSVRPDRANTEAFFGQGTRLTVV.